The 14 T cell receptor beta chains in this list originate from one sample, sequenced in a study of cytomegalovirus exposure and HLA in healthy donors (dated by TCRdb to about 2017). Libraries were made using the immunoSEQ multiplex PCR assay. For the multiplex PCR, a mixture combining 60 forward primers for TCR Vbeta segments and 13 reverse primers for TCR Jbeta segments was used. TCRdb holds this immuneACCESS table with in-frame rearrangements only. Some clones are missing; in checked studies, unresolved V genes explain under half, and the rest has no known cause. This sample holds around 190,000 clones; approximately 90% were observed only once. Approximately 0.98% of the sample comes from the top ten. The sequenced sample consisted of PBMCs. These receptors all come from a boy between 2 and 10 years old in good health and CMV-seronegative.

This chain connects TRBV7-6 to TRBJ2-1; TRBD2 aligns across 8 bases. CDR1 and CDR2 (germline): SGHVS, FNYEAQ. The J segment lost 7 bases and the V segment lost 0 bases, leaving 14 bases of the junction unmatched. The CDR3 covers 18 residues. DNA of the CDR3: TGTGCCAGCAGCTTAGCGGGATTAGCGGGGTTAGGTTTAAATGAGCAGTTCTTC. As protein: CASSLAGLAGLGLNEQFF.

This chain joins TRBV27 and TRBJ2-3; D remains unclear. Trimming removed 2 bases from V and 1 base from J, with 4 bases in between. The CDR3 contains 13 residues. In germline, CDR1 is MNHEY, CDR2 SMNVEV (reference sequence). The CDR3 DNA is TGTGCCAGCAGTTTAGCGGGCACAGATACGCAGTATTTT. Encoded protein: CASSLAGTDTQYF.

This sequence joins TRBV6-1 and TRBJ2-5, with D maybe TRBD2 (6 bases). CDR3 length equals 16 residues. Germline CDR1 MNHNS, CDR2 SASEGT. Trimming cost V 4 bases and J 4 bases, with 19 bases left between them. CDR3 nucleotides: TGTGCCAGCAGTGCGAACTCAGTCCTGGGAGGAGAGACCCAGTACTTC. Its protein product is CASSANSVLGGETQYF.

This clone was detected once. CDR3 nucleotides: TGCAGCGCTCAGGCGGGGGGAGCTAATGAAAAACTGTTTTTT. Amino acid sequence: CSAQAGGANEKLFF. The chain recombines TRBV29-1 with TRBJ1-4; a possible D gene is TRBD1 (5 bases). CDR1 SQVTM and CDR2 ANQGSEA come from the germline V gene. CDR3 size: 14 residues. The V gene lost 7 bases and the J gene lost 3 bases, with 15 bases spanning the gap.

The chain uses TRBV2 and TRBJ2-7; no clear D gene. V was pared by 3 bases and J by 4 bases, with 10 bases between. The CDR3 is 13 residues long. Germline assignment: CDR1 SNHLY and CDR2 FYNNEI. CDR3 nucleotides: TGTGCCAGCAGTGAGGGCAGGCCATACGAGCAGTACTTC. Translated: CASSEGRPYEQYF.

The V and J genes are TRBV27 and TRBJ1-6; D unresolved. This CDR3 has 14 residues. The V gene lost 5 bases and the J gene lost 0 bases, with 5 bases spanning the gap. The V gene's germline CDR1 is MNHEY and CDR2 SMNVEV (reference sequence). CDR3 bases: TGTGCCAGCAGTCGACTCTCCTATAATTCACCCCTCCACTTT. Amino acid sequence: CASSRLSYNSPLHF.

The V call is TRBV5-1, the J call TRBJ1-6; D is uncertain. The CDR3 contains 15 residues. The germline V and J ends were trimmed by 5 bases and 4 bases, with 13 bases remaining between them. The germline V gene has CDR1 SGHRS and CDR2 YFSETQ. CDR3 residues: CASSPTQVYNSPLHF. The CDR3 DNA is TGCGCCAGCAGTCCTACTCAGGTTTATAATTCACCCCTCCACTTT.

The chain combines TRBV5-6 with TRBJ2-1; 12 nucleotides match TRBD2. Germline assignment: CDR1 SGHDT and CDR2 YYEEEE. The CDR3 loop spans 17 amino acids. J was trimmed by 6 bases and V by 0 bases; bases with no gene match: 7. The CDR3 nucleotides read TGTGCCAGCAGCTTGGGGCTTCTAGCGGGGGGGCCCAATGAGCAGTTCTTC. It yields the protein CASSLGLLAGGPNEQFF.

This clone has only a few counts. The gene calls are TRBV6-5 and TRBJ1-2; tentatively, D is TRBD1 (6 bases). The germline V gene has CDR1 MNHEY and CDR2 SVGAGI. The CDR3 length is 15 residues. V lost 2 bases and J lost 0, with 10 bases in between. CDR3 DNA: TGTGCCAGCAGTTACCGACAGGACCCTAACTATGGCTACACCTTC. It is translated as CASSYRQDPNYGYTF.

The J gene is TRBJ1-5, the V gene TRBV30; D gene uncertain. The CDR3 sequence is 12 residues long. Trimming removed 5 bases from V and 9 bases from J, with 14 bases in between. Germline CDR1 reads GTSNPN; CDR2 reads SVGIG (reference sequence). CDR3 loop: CAWGEQSWPQHF. CDR3 sequence (DNA): TGTGCCTGGGGGGAGCAATCATGGCCCCAGCATTTT.

The gene calls are TRBV28 and TRBJ2-7; 12 bases map to TRBD1. Per germline, CDR1 MDHEN and CDR2 SYDVKM. This CDR3 is 15 amino acids long. V lost 3 bases and J lost 9; bases outside the gene matches: 9. This CDR3 is CASSFRGQGARGQYF. DNA of the CDR3: TGTGCCAGCAGTTTTCGGGGACAGGGGGCGCGTGGGCAGTACTTC.

In regard to this clone: One end of the junction is discordant with germline, which a read error may explain. The V and J genes are TRBV28 and TRBJ2-3; 7 nucleotides agree with TRBD2. The CDR3 consists of 18 residues. Germline values: CDR1 MDHEN, CDR2 SYDVKM. The CDR3 DNA reads TGTGCAAGCACCCCCGGGGGGTTGCCGGAGCCGAACACAGATACGCAGTATTTT. This gives the protein CASTPGGLPEPNTDTQYF.

The chain employs TRBV11-2 and TRBJ2-1, with 7 bases lining up with TRBD2. V was pared by 6 bases and J by 6 bases, with 5 bases of the junction left unmatched. The CDR3 is 13 residues long. Germline CDR1 reads SGHAT; CDR2 reads FQNNGV. This CDR3 is CASSPPGGNEQFF. CDR3 nucleotides: TGTGCCAGCAGTCCCCCGGGGGGCAATGAGCAGTTCTTC. Complete variable domain (other parts from reference TRBV11-2 and TRBJ2-1): EAGVAQSPRYKIIEKRQSVAFWCNPISGHATLYWYQQILGQGPKLLIQFQNNGVVDDSQLPKDRFSAERLKGVDSTLKIQPAKLEDSAVYLCASSPPGGNEQFFGPGTRLTVL.

The genes are TRBV15 and TRBJ2-4; perhaps TRBD2 as D (5 bases). The CDR3 is 17 residues long. Per germline, CDR1 LNHNV and CDR2 YYDKDF (reference sequence). Deletions cut 0 bases from V and 3 bases from J, with 15 bases between. The CDR3 sequence is CATSRDKAGPVKNIQYF. CDR3 nucleotides: TGTGCCACCAGCAGAGATAAGGCGGGTCCGGTCAAAAACATTCAGTACTTC.